These 22 T cell receptor beta chains were sequenced from one sample in a study of shared T cell receptors in the human thymus. Repertoires were generated with immunoSEQ multiplex PCR, while TCRdb's copy carries only in-frame clones and drops some. The sample includes 600,000 to 900,000 clones, approximately 83% of them seen just once. A further study also used this sample, focusing on human thymus T cells.

Sequencing was carried out using thymocytes. The source of these receptors is a girl in the first two years of life with a congenital heart defect.

This clone was found once. The chain combines TRBV7-8 with TRBJ1-2; D possibly corresponds to TRBD1 (6 bases). The CDR3 extends over 13 amino acids. The germline V gene encodes CDR1 SGHVS and CDR2 FQNEAQ. With 6 bases removed from V and 6 bases from J, the gap between germline ends came to 14 bases. Written as DNA, the CDR3 is TGTGCCAGCAGAAACTGGACAGTGAATGGCTACACCTTC. Its protein is CASRNWTVNGYTF.

The chain is built from TRBV9 and TRBJ2-1, with D maybe TRBD1 (5 bases). CDR3 length equals 13 residues. Per germline, CDR1 SGDLS and CDR2 YYNGEE. The V gene lost 4 bases and the J gene lost 10 bases, with 15 bases spanning the gap. CDR3: CASSRPHRTEQFF. The CDR3 DNA is TGTGCCAGCAGCCGTCCCCACAGGACGGAGCAGTTCTTC.

The chain couples TRBV2 to TRBJ2-2; 8 nucleotides match TRBD1. With V trimmed by 0 bases and J by 3 bases, 12 bases remained unmatched. The CDR3 contains 19 residues. CDR1 is SNHLY, CDR2 FYNNEI, per germline. Written as DNA, the CDR3 is TGTGCCAGCAGTGAAGCGGTGACGGTACAGGGGGTGGACACCGGGGAGCTGTTTTTT. Its protein is CASSEAVTVQGVDTGELFF.

This clone has just one count. The rearrangement joins TRBV2 to TRBJ1-2; a weak D match, TRBD1 (6 bases). The CDR3 contains 13 residues. V dropped 5 bases and J dropped 1 base, with 8 bases sitting between them. Germline CDR1 is SNHLY and CDR2 is FYNNEI. The CDR3 sequence: CASSTGNNYGYTF. The CDR3 DNA sequence: TGTGCCAGCAGTACAGGGAATAACTATGGCTACACCTTC.

The rearrangement links TRBV5-4 to TRBJ1-1; a possible D gene is TRBD1 (5 bases). This CDR3 contains 14 residues. Deletions cut 4 bases from V and 3 bases from J, with 13 bases between. Per germline, CDR1 SGHNT and CDR2 YYREEE (reference sequence). CDR3 nucleotides: TGTGCCAGCAGCACCAGGGCCAGAGACACTGAAGCTTTCTTT. Protein product: CASSTRARDTEAFF.

The chain employs TRBV19 and TRBJ1-5, with D perhaps TRBD1 (6 bases). CDR3 size: 15 residues. Per germline, CDR1 LNHDA and CDR2 SQIVND (reference sequence). V dropped 5 bases and J dropped 0 bases, with 11 bases sitting between them. This chain's CDR3 is CASSGTGFSNQPQHF. The DNA of the CDR3 is TGTGCCAGTAGTGGTACAGGGTTTAGCAATCAGCCCCAGCATTTT. The full variable domain, its missing parts supplied by reference TRBV19 and TRBJ1-5, is DGGITQSPKYLFRKEGQNVTLSCEQNLNHDAMYWYRQDPGQGLRLIYYSQIVNDFQKGDIAEGYSVSREKKESFPLTVTSAQKNPTAFYLCASSGTGFSNQPQHFGDGTRLSIL.

The CDR3: CASSEVSRGKDPTSSYEQYF. CDR3 in DNA: TGTGCCAGCAGTGAAGTCAGCAGGGGAAAGGACCCAACTAGCTCCTACGAGCAGTACTTC. The chain carries TRBV2 and TRBJ2-7, with D possibly matching TRBD1 (6 bases). The germline V gene has CDR1 SNHLY and CDR2 FYNNEI. The CDR3 is made up of 20 amino acids. Trimming pared 1 base from V and 0 bases from J, leaving 25 bases between. The whole variable domain, filled in from reference TRBV2 and TRBJ2-7, reads EPEVTQTPSHQVTQMGQEVILRCVPISNHLYFYWYRQILGQKVEFLVSFYNNEISEKSEIFDDQFSVERPDGSNFTLKIRSTKLEDSAMYFCASSEVSRGKDPTSSYEQYFGPGTRLTVT.

The gene calls are TRBV4-1 and TRBJ2-2, with 12 bases identical to TRBD2. The CDR3 is made up of 20 amino acids. CDR1 MGHRA and CDR2 YSYEKL come from the germline V gene. The V and J ends lost 1 base and 2 bases, in that order; junction bases with no gene match: 11. CDR3 bases: TGCGCCAGCAGCCAAGTTTTTGTGTCTAGCGGGGGGGCAAACACCGGGGAGCTGTTTTTT. Protein: CASSQVFVSSGGANTGELFF.

V usage is TRBV15 and J usage is TRBJ2-5, with D possibly TRBD1 on 6 matching bases. Trimming stripped 0 bases from V and 5 bases from J, with 19 bases between. Germline-derived CDR1 and CDR2 are LNHNV and YYDKDF (reference sequence). The CDR3 covers 17 residues. The CDR3 nucleotides are TGTGCCACCAGCAGAGATGTAGGGGGACGGCGTGGGGAGACCCAGTACTTC. Translated: CATSRDVGGRRGETQYF.

This rearrangement joins TRBV27 to TRBJ1-1; weak D call: TRBD1 (6 bases). The CDR3 extends over 18 amino acids. Germline lookup yields CDR1 MNHEY and CDR2 SMNVEV (reference sequence). V was clipped by 8 bases and J by 7 bases, with 32 bases between them. CDR3 sequence: CASWVNRQASKRGSEAFF. In DNA, the CDR3 is TGTGCCAGCTGGGTGAATCGACAGGCCTCCAAGAGAGGGAGTGAAGCTTTCTTT.

This sequence joins TRBV14 and TRBJ2-1, with TRBD2 matching over 12 bases. CDR1 is SGHDN and CDR2 is FVKESK in the germline V gene. J was trimmed by 6 bases and V by 1 base; bases with no gene match: 13. The CDR3 consists of 19 residues. CDR3 loop: CASSQVASGGAMGGNEQFF. CDR3 sequence (DNA): TGTGCCAGCAGCCAAGTTGCTAGCGGGGGGGCGATGGGGGGCAATGAGCAGTTCTTC.

The rearrangement links TRBV7-2 to TRBJ1-1; 10 bases agree with TRBD1. The germline CDR1 and CDR2 sequences are SGHTA and FQGNSA. The CDR3 length is 15 residues. Trimming took 4 bases from V and 1 from J; bases not matched to a gene: 3. The CDR3 spells CASSCRDRGNTEAFF. The DNA of the CDR3 is TGTGCCAGCAGCTGCCGGGACAGGGGGAACACTGAAGCTTTCTTT.

The chain joins TRBV29-1 to TRBJ1-3, with 8 nucleotides matching TRBD1. Germline CDR1 is SQVTM and CDR2 is ANQGSEA. Unmatched junction bases numbered 16, after V lost 3 bases and J lost 0 bases. The CDR3 consists of 19 residues. This CDR3 is CSVEGGCRGRLSSGNTIYF. The CDR3 nucleotides are TGCAGCGTTGAGGGAGGGTGCAGGGGGCGTCTTTCCTCTGGAAACACCATATATTTT. Looking up the rest from reference TRBV29-1 and TRBJ1-3 gives the full variable domain: SAVISQKPSRDICQRGTSLTIQCQVDSQVTMMFWYRQQPGQSLTLIATANQGSEATYESGFVIDKFPISRPNLTFSTLTVSNMSPEDSSIYLCSVEGGCRGRLSSGNTIYFGEGSWLTVV.

CDR3 coding DNA: TGTGCCAGCAGCTTATACTTACGGGGAGAAGGCTATAATTCACCCCTCCACTTT. This sequence encodes CASSLYLRGEGYNSPLHF. The rearrangement joins TRBV7-3 to TRBJ1-6; D gene unclear. This CDR3 has 18 amino acids. Trimming shortened V by 2 bases and J by 3 bases, and 17 bases separated the two germline ends. From germline, CDR1 is SGHTA and CDR2 FQGTGA.

V and J are TRBV4-3 and TRBJ2-1; 8 bases line up with TRBD2. Germline loops: CDR1 LGHNA, CDR2 YSLEER. The CDR3 length is 18 residues. Unmatched junction bases numbered 10, after V lost 3 bases and J lost 0 bases. CDR3 nucleotides: TGCGCCAGCAGCCAGGTCGGGGTCCGGGGGGGCTCCTACAATGAGCAGTTCTTC. This sequence encodes CASSQVGVRGGSYNEQFF.

This clone was recorded once. V usage is TRBV19 and J usage is TRBJ1-2; D perhaps matches TRBD1 (6 bases). V was cut by 5 bases and J by 5 bases, with 12 bases left in between. The CDR3 spans 13 residues. The germline V gene encodes CDR1 LNHDA and CDR2 SQIVND (reference sequence). The CDR3 reads CASSPSTGYGYTF. CDR3 sequence (DNA): TGTGCCAGTAGTCCGTCCACAGGGTATGGCTACACCTTC.

Worth noting for this clone: The sample carries other DNA sequences with the same CDR3. The chain combines TRBV20-1 with TRBJ2-1; D not resolved. Germline CDR1 is DFQATT and CDR2 is SNEGSKA (reference sequence). The V and J ends lost 4 bases and 4 bases respectively, with 2 bases between them. This CDR3 is 10 amino acids long. For the CDR3, the DNA is TGCAGTGCTACGTACAATGAGCAGTTCTTC. Translated: CSATYNEQFF.

The chain uses TRBV4-3 and TRBJ2-7; D is ambiguous. The ends were cut back, 0 bases at V and 5 bases at J, with 8 bases in the middle. Germline lookup yields CDR1 LGHNA and CDR2 YSLEER. The CDR3 runs 13 residues. The CDR3: CASSQDRVHEQYF. The CDR3 nucleotides are TGCGCCAGCAGCCAAGATCGGGTCCACGAGCAGTACTTC.

The chain recombines TRBV20-1 with TRBJ2-1, with D perhaps matching TRBD2 (6 bases). V was trimmed by 6 bases and J by 10 bases, leaving 13 bases between them. Germline V CDR1 and CDR2: DFQATT, SNEGSKA (reference sequence). This CDR3 has 11 amino acids. For the CDR3, the DNA is TGCAGTGCCCTGCGGGGTACGGAGCAGTTCTTC. This encodes CSALRGTEQFF.

The chain recombines TRBV7-2 with TRBJ1-1; D is undetermined. Germline V gives CDR1 SGHTA, CDR2 FQGNSA. The CDR3 runs to 15 residues. The V gene lost 5 bases and the J gene lost 1 base, with 14 bases spanning the gap. The CDR3 here is CASSAVGRENTEAFF. DNA for the CDR3: TGTGCCAGCAGCGCGGTAGGGCGGGAGAACACTGAAGCTTTCTTT.

Worth noting for this clone: Other DNA sequences within the sample encode an identical CDR3. The chain recombines TRBV6-5 with TRBJ1-2; unclear D gene. The germline V and J ends were trimmed by 2 bases and 6 bases, with 10 bases remaining between them. This CDR3 comprises 13 residues. Germline assignment: CDR1 MNHEY and CDR2 SVGAGI. The CDR3 bases are TGTGCCAGCAGTTACAGCACGGGAAATGGCTACACCTTC. Translated, it gives CASSYSTGNGYTF.

Only a few counts were recorded for this clone. This chain uses TRBV19 with TRBJ1-2; the match to TRBD1 covers 11 bases. CDR3 length equals 15 residues. Germline V CDR1 and CDR2: LNHDA, SQIVND (reference sequence). J gave up 0 bases and V 4 bases, and 1 base lay outside the gene matches. CDR3 nucleotides: TGTGCCAGTAGTAGGGGACAGGGGGCTAACTATGGCTACACCTTC. The encoded protein is CASSRGQGANYGYTF. Full variable domain (outside the CDR3, taken from reference TRBV19 and TRBJ1-2): DGGITQSPKYLFRKEGQNVTLSCEQNLNHDAMYWYRQDPGQGLRLIYYSQIVNDFQKGDIAEGYSVSREKKESFPLTVTSAQKNPTAFYLCASSRGQGANYGYTFGSGTRLTVV.